This is a list of T cell receptor beta chains from one sample in a study of graft-versus-host responses after intestinal transplantation. Their antigen targets remain unknown. Profiled with immunoSEQ multiplex PCR; TCRdb holds only in-frame clones, not every one. Of roughly 130,000 clones listed, over 90% are singletons. This sample comprised unstimulated CD4+ T cells sorted from spleen or lymph node cells, obtained before intestinal transplant. These receptors were obtained from a human donor who received an intestinal transplant. Both conserved end residues are part of each CDR3. Each record gives: V gene, CDR3 protein.

TRBV9,CASSVGDRLNTEAFF
TRBV10-3,CAIGYGGGTDTQYF
TRBV6-6,CASKSGPYEQYF
TRBV6-1,CASSDRTSGNEQFF
TRBV9,CASSVVGLAGAWNEQFF
TRBV28,CASRGLAGELTDTQYF
TRBV11-2,CASSLGDRVLSQPQHF
TRBV7-9,CASSRAGQGPSGANVLTF
TRBV6-5,CASTSTGVTEAFF
TRBV5-1,CASSLGRDEQYF
TRBV10-3,CAIFNPGWNEQFF
TRBV4-1,CASSQDQGVLGIQYF
TRBV5-1,CASSLNRDTEAFF
TRBV6-5,CASSYGTVNTEAFF
TRBV6-6,CASSYGLRETQYF
TRBV6-1,CASSQKGGLGQPQHF
TRBV12-5,CASGLVQGPTTGLGGETQYF
TRBV4-1,CASSQTPVMNTEAFF
TRBV7-9,CASRATSGTYNEQFF
TRBV9,CASSVDDSLSSYEQYF
TRBV30,CAWSLIGGLDAFF
TRBV7-2,CASSFGGRSYEQYF